This is a list of T cell receptor beta chains from one sample in a study of CD8 T cells in Susac syndrome. MiXCR, run by TCRdb on the immunoSEQ multiplex PCR reads, gives a single entry per CDR3 protein. The sample has 110,000 to 150,000 distinct CDR3 sequences; roughly 95% are singletons. Source material: CD4+ T cells from PBMCs. These receptors originate from a human donor with Susac syndrome. Both conserved end residues are part of each CDR3. A D gene is named only where the DNA matches it firmly. Only some rows state a clone size, as once, few, many or a class for expanded clones.

>.|TRBJ2-3|.|TRBV5-1
CASSLGGTTDTQYF
TGCGCCAGCAGCTTGGGGGGCACGACAGATACGCAGTATTTT
>.|TRBJ1-4|.|TRBV5-4
CASSLIGGSNEKLFF
TGTGCCAGCAGCTTGATAGGAGGGAGCAACGAAAAACTGTTTTTT
>.|TRBJ1-1|.|TRBV12-3/TRBV12-4
CASSSIDTEAFF
TGTGCCAGCAGTTCAATCGACACTGAAGCTTTCTTT
>.|TRBJ1-1|.|TRBV5-4
CASSPSPEDTEAFF
TGTGCCAGCAGCCCCTCACCCGAGGACACTGAAGCTTTCTTT
>.|TRBJ1-4|.|TRBV18
CASSQGTANEKLFF
TGTGCCAGCTCACAAGGGACGGCTAATGAAAAACTGTTTTTT
>.|TRBJ2-5|.|TRBV21-1
CASSNLPGQGAQTQYF
TGTGCCAGCAGCAATCTTCCCGGACAGGGGGCGCAGACCCAGTACTTC
>.|TRBJ2-7|.|TRBV15
CATSREAAIVPYEQYF
TGTGCCACCAGCAGAGAAGCGGCAATCGTCCCCTACGAGCAGTACTTC
>.|TRBJ2-2|.|TRBV15
CATSRVETGELFF
TGTGCCACCAGCAGAGTAGAGACCGGGGAGCTGTTTTTT
>TRBD2|TRBJ2-5|.|TRBV15
CATSRDSGRRSETQYF
TGTGCCACCAGCAGAGATAGCGGGAGGAGATCGGAGACCCAGTACTTC
>.|TRBJ2-5|.|TRBV7-9
CASSLGAGQETQYF
TGTGCCAGCAGCTTAGGGGCAGGACAAGAGACCCAGTACTTC
>TRBD2|TRBJ2-7|.|TRBV24-1
CATSASGYEQYF
TGTGCCACCAGCGCTAGCGGCTACGAGCAGTACTTC
>.|TRBJ2-3|.|TRBV28
CASSLGGALADTQYF
TGTGCCAGCAGCCTGGGTGGGGCCTTGGCGGATACGCAGTATTTT
>TRBD2|TRBJ2-1|.|TRBV5-4
CASSLRTSGSGEQFF
TGTGCCAGCAGCTTGAGGACTAGCGGGAGTGGTGAGCAGTTCTTC
>.|TRBJ2-5|.|TRBV18
CASSPDSGETQYF
TGTGCCAGCTCACCGGACAGTGGAGAGACCCAGTACTTC
>.|TRBJ1-4|.|TRBV24-1
CATSRGDEKLFF
TGTGCCACCAGCCGGGGGGATGAAAAACTGTTTTTT
>.|TRBJ1-1|.|TRBV29-1
CSVYVRGRRAEAFF
TGCAGCGTGTATGTTCGAGGGCGCCGGGCTGAAGCTTTCTTT
>.|TRBJ2-1|.|TRBV29-1
CSVIPANEQFF
TGCAGCGTCATCCCAGCGAATGAGCAGTTCTTC
>TRBD1|TRBJ2-4|.|TRBV9
CASSASAGTGLAKNIQYF
TGTGCCAGCAGCGCCTCCGCCGGGACAGGGCTAGCCAAAAACATTCAGTACTTC
>.|TRBJ2-5|once|TRBV29-1
CSSSFFQETQYF
TGCAGTTCTAGTTTTTTCCAAGAGACCCAGTACTTC
>.|TRBJ1-1|.|TRBV20-1
CSAISGEGGTEAFF
TGCAGTGCAATATCAGGGGAAGGTGGCACTGAAGCTTTCTTT
>TRBD2|TRBJ2-7|.|TRBV28
CASSPRLAGRYEQYF
TGTGCCAGCAGTCCGCGGCTAGCGGGCCGCTACGAGCAGTACTTC
>.|TRBJ2-5|.|TRBV29-1
CSAKGGFLTTETQYF
TGCAGCGCTAAGGGGGGTTTTCTTACGACGGAGACCCAGTACTTC
>.|TRBJ1-6|.|TRBV5-6
CASSYRVGHNSPLHF
TGTGCCAGCAGCTACCGGGTGGGCCATAATTCACCCCTCCACTTT
>.|TRBJ1-6|once|TRBV19
CASSGRQANSPLHF
TGTGCCAGTAGCGGTAGACAGGCTAATTCACCCCTCCACTTT
>.|TRBJ2-6|.|TRBV3-1
CASSQVGSGANVLTF
TGTGCCAGCAGCCAAGTGGGCTCTGGGGCCAACGTCCTGACTTTC
>TRBD1|TRBJ2-1|.|TRBV24-1
CATSDPGGFNNEQFF
TGTGCCACCAGTGATCCAGGGGGCTTTAACAATGAGCAGTTCTTC
>.|TRBJ1-2|.|TRBV19
CASSFRTANYGYTF
TGTGCCAGTAGCTTTAGGACAGCTAACTATGGCTACACCTTC
>TRBD2|TRBJ2-1|.|TRBV3-1
CASSQVRLAVFF
TGTGCCAGCAGCCAAGTTAGACTAGCCGTATTCTTC
>TRBD2|TRBJ2-6|.|TRBV24-1
CATSETSGSSGANVLTF
TGTGCCACCAGCGAAACTAGCGGGAGCTCTGGGGCCAACGTCCTGACTTTC
>TRBD2|TRBJ2-1|once|TRBV20-1
CSASGGSINEQFF
TGCAGTGCTAGCGGCGGGAGCATCAATGAGCAGTTCTTC
>.|TRBJ2-7|.|TRBV3-1
CASSQAGPTYEQYF
TGTGCCAGCAGCCAAGCGGGACCCACCTACGAGCAGTACTTC
>.|TRBJ1-5|once|TRBV29-1
CSVGGGKGQPQHF
TGCAGCGTTGGAGGTGGGAAGGGTCAGCCCCAGCATTTT
>.|TRBJ2-5|.|TRBV3-1
CASSQAGKETQYF
TGTGCCAGCAGCCAAGCGGGGAAAGAGACCCAGTACTTC
>TRBD1|TRBJ1-1|.|TRBV24-1
CATSDNNRGITEAFF
TGTGCCACCAGTGATAACAACAGGGGAATCACTGAAGCTTTCTTT
>.|TRBJ2-1|.|TRBV15
CATSRTKGPTIPNEQFF
TGTGCCACCAGCAGGACAAAGGGACCAACGATCCCCAATGAGCAGTTCTTC
>TRBD2|TRBJ2-1|few|TRBV3-1
CASSQGTSRYNEQFF
TGTGCCAGCAGCCAGGGGACTAGTCGCTACAATGAGCAGTTCTTC
>TRBD2|TRBJ2-3|.|TRBV29-1
CSVGRLAGGSRADTQYF
TGCAGCGTTGGGAGACTAGCGGGAGGTAGTAGGGCAGATACGCAGTATTTT
>.|TRBJ2-6|.|TRBV28
CASSFRSSGANVLTF
TGTGCCAGCAGTTTCAGAAGCTCTGGGGCCAACGTCCTGACTTTC
>.|TRBJ2-1|.|TRBV20-1
CSGRTLGAGKSSYNEQFF
TGCAGTGGACGAACGCTGGGGGCGGGCAAAAGCTCCTACAATGAGCAGTTCTTC
>TRBD1|TRBJ2-5|.|TRBV24-1
CATSDLSQTGEETQYF
TGTGCCACCAGTGATTTGTCCCAGACAGGGGAAGAGACCCAGTACTTC
>TRBD2|TRBJ2-3|.|TRBV29-1
CSDILAGQSTDTQYF
TGCAGCGATATACTAGCGGGTCAAAGCACAGATACGCAGTATTTT
>TRBD1|TRBJ2-7|few|TRBV29-1
CSVETGGNEQYF
TGCAGCGTTGAGACAGGGGGCAACGAGCAGTACTTC
>.|TRBJ1-2|.|TRBV4-1
CASSQGYYDGYTF
TGCGCCAGCAGCCAAGGGTATTACGATGGCTACACCTTC
>TRBD2|TRBJ2-5|.|TRBV18
CASSPAGLAGIETQYF
TGTGCCAGCTCCCCCGCGGGACTAGCGGGAATCGAGACCCAGTACTTC
>.|TRBJ2-5|.|TRBV7-9
CASSPRLETQYF
TGTGCCAGCAGCCCCCGGTTGGAGACCCAGTACTTC
>TRBD2|TRBJ2-3|.|TRBV19
CASSIGGTITDTQYF
TGTGCCAGTAGTATCGGGGGGACGATAACAGATACGCAGTATTTT
>.|TRBJ1-1|.|TRBV2
CASSDRVTGTEAFF
TGTGCCAGCAGTGACAGGGTAACGGGCACTGAAGCTTTCTTT